Sequencing of this T cell receptor (beta chain) was carried out in a study of blood T cell repertoires in COVID-19 (dated by TCRdb to 2018 to 2020). In terms of the full investigation: Collaborator samples came from the United States, Italy and Spain and covered acute and convalescent phases of COVID-19. The material from the prospective study consisted of cDNA or gDNA derived from T cells, B-cell-depleted T cells, or PBMCs. Subjects who had been exposed to COVID-19, were actively infected with it, or had recovered from it provided the deeply sampled blood TCRbeta repertoires that made up the dataset. A freely available public database, intended as a resource for researchers studying the immune response to SARS-CoV-2, is where the repertoires were released. The samples were drawn from two sources: the first 160 participants of the ongoing ImmuneRACE study, and over 1,000 subjects contributed by 6 global collaborators. A de-identified subject ID, COVID-19 status, age in years and sex were almost always included in the sample metadata. HLA class I and class II types, where available, came from metadata supplied by the sample provider rather than from assay-based typing.

General study outcomes and caveats: The amount of clinical and demographic metadata varied by source and participant and was provided uncurated.

In Seattle, one collaborating source enrolled patients while the infection was active and tracked those patients longitudinally over the course of disease. The collaborating institutions used their own protocols to collect whole blood in K2EDTA tubes. Collaborator samples were shipped for TCRbeta analysis as frozen whole blood, isolated PBMCs, or DNA extracted from either sample type. On this clone: The antigen it binds to is not known. No base quality information exists; no much larger clone differs at one position.

The germline V gene specifies SGHAT as CDR1 and FQNNGV as CDR2. The CDR3 holds 13 amino acids from the cysteine to the phenylalanine. Only the CDR3 region is kept as DNA, spanning 39 bases read in frame from base 1. V and J lose 5 bases and 5 bases, and a span of 10 bases separates them. The immunoSEQ Assay, a bias-controlled multiplex PCR, was used to amplify TCRbeta CDR3 regions from genomic DNA. The authors' analysis ran thus. The number of nucleated cells in each sample was estimated from the amplification of reference gene primers within the assay. Sequence reads were collapsed and filtered to measure the absolute abundance of every unique TCRbeta CDR3 rearrangement. For each sample, productive Simpson clonality was calculated as the square root of Simpson's diversity index across productive rearrangements. Here the immuneACCESS table is served through TCRdb, limited to in-frame sequences with V and J called. Missing clones are a known gap in these copies; in checked studies unresolved V genes cover under half, and the rest lacks a known reason. V, J and clone size derive from that table, while D and trimming were established from the DNA sequence. Recorded for this sample are a few hundred thousand clones; around nine tenths of them occurred a single time. The top ten constitute roughly a sixth of the sample.

Here the chain combines TRBV11-2 and TRBJ1-5; no D segment can be confidently identified. The specimen was peripheral blood. The receptor was isolated from a man in his forties or fifties with COVID-19, enrolled during active disease. At the DNA level, the sequence is TGTGCCAGCAGCCCAGAACGATATCAGCCCCAGCATTTT. It is translated as CASSPERYQPQHF.